This T cell receptor (beta chain) originates from a study of cytomegalovirus exposure and HLA in healthy donors. Study-level findings and limits: Being indistinguishable, some V segments were excluded, TRBV6-2 and TRBV6-3 among them. Cytomegalovirus-associated TCR beta chains were listed, numbering over 150. Despite most TCR sequences being rare, some public TCRs occurred in many donors.

As regards this clone: The antigen is unknown.

After removal of 9 bases from V and 0 bases from J, the junction contained 3 bases not matched to a gene. The CDR3 length is 12 residues. Germline CDR1 SGHNT, CDR2 YYREEE (reference sequence). Primers: 60 Vbeta forward and 13 Jbeta reverse. Here immunoSEQ multiplex PCR was the method, and the copy in TCRdb shows in-frame clones only, minus some. This table has about 130,000 clones, about two thirds appearing once. V and J are TRBV5-4 and TRBJ2-7; 7 nucleotides match TRBD2. This receptor was identified in a human donor in good health. Sample: PBMCs. As DNA, the CDR3 is TGTGCCACGGGACTATTCTCCTACGAGCAGTACTTC. Protein product: CATGLFSYEQYF.